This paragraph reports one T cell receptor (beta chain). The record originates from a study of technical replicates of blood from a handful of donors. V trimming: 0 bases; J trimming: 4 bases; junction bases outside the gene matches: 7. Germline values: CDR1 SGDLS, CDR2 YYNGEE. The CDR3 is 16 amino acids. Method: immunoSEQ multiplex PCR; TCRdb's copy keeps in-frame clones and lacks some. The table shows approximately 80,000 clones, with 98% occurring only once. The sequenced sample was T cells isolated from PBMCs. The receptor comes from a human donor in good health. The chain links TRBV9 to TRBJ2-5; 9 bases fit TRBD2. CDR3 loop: CASSVAGGGALETQYF. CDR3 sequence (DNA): TGTGCCAGCAGCGTAGCCGGCGGGGGGGCCCTAGAGACCCAGTACTTC.